This TCR beta chain comes out of a study of T-cell memory formation after mild COVID-19. General study points: Some clones that responded turned up in pre-infection memory, which suggests that cross-reactive memory joined in. CD4+ contracting clones were found mainly in CM and EM, and CD8+ ones in EMRA. Clones shrinking from day 15 to 85 showed even CD4/CD8 mixes; later expanders tilted CD4+.

In germline, CDR1 is SGHRS, CDR2 YFSETQ. V lost 4 bases, J lost 3 bases, and 3 bases stayed unmatched. This CDR3 is built from 14 residues. This clonotype has more than one count but fewer than ten. What it recognizes is unknown. TCRdb analysed the 5' RACE reads with MiXCR anew, one entry per CDR3 protein. The sample yields around 250,000 distinct CDR3 sequences, roughly 9.4% seen once. The chain carries TRBV5-1 and TRBJ1-1, with 10 bases that match TRBD1. This sequence was found in a young man who had mild COVID-19 (a few samples of this study predate the infection). Cell type and time point are not known. The sequenced material came from PBMCs or a T cell subset sorted from them (not recorded which). CDR3 sequence: CASSGQGGDTEAFF. The CDR3 nucleotides are TGCGCCAGCAGCGGACAGGGGGGCGACACTGAAGCTTTCTTT.